This TCR beta chain derives from a study of blood T cell repertoires in COVID-19. Looking at the study overall: Some COVID-19 samples were acute and others convalescent; all came from the United States, Italy and Spain. PBMCs, B-cell-depleted T cells, or T cells were the source of the cDNA or gDNA that made up the material.

As processed by the authors: Counts of nucleated cells, estimated from reference gene primer amplification, were obtained. The method was immunoSEQ multiplex PCR; TCRdb's version includes in-frame clones alone and lacks a portion of them. D and trimming come from the DNA, and the V and J calls and clone size come from that table. The sample records 250,000 to 300,000 clones, under 90% being singletons. Trimming cost V 0 bases and J 7 bases; bases outside gene matches: 7. CDR1 is SGHRS and CDR2 is YFSETQ in the germline V gene. The CDR3 extends over 15 amino acids. V gene TRBV5-1 combines with J gene TRBJ1-2, with 9 bases fitting TRBD1. Sequencing was carried out using peripheral blood. The receptor was derived from a woman in her sixties or seventies with active or convalescent COVID-19. The CDR3 DNA reads as TGCGCCAGCAGCTTGGACGGACAGGGGTCCCCTGGCTACACCTTC. This encodes CASSLDGQGSPGYTF.